This T cell receptor beta chain was found in a study of blood T cell repertoires in COVID-19. This clone was seen only a few times. Authors' data handling: It was from reference gene primer amplification that nucleated cell counts were estimated. Sequencing used immunoSEQ multiplex PCR; TCRdb keeps in-frame clones, though not all of them. D and trimming were read from the DNA, whereas the V and J calls and clone size are those reported in that table. This sample has about 120,000 clones, with roughly 84% found just once. This CDR3 spans 16 amino acids. The origin of this receptor is a woman aged 30 to 39 who had recovered from COVID-19. The source material was PBMCs or T cells enriched from blood (not recorded which). The rearrangement links TRBV21-1 to TRBJ1-1; TRBD1 is taken as the D call from the table, unchecked against the DNA. TRBV21-1 is termed a pseudogene. The DNA of the CDR3 is TGTGCCAGCAGCAAAGATGTCCCGGACAGGGGGACTGAAGCTTTCTTT. This sequence encodes CASSKDVPDRGTEAFF.